This entry features one T cell receptor (beta chain) sequence. Deletions cut 2 bases from V and 3 bases from J, with 5 bases between. CDR1 is MGHDK, CDR2 SYGVNS, per germline. The CDR3 has 12 amino acids. This record comes from a study of PD-L1 blockade in urothelial cancer. At the level of the study: Males with bladder-origin urothelial cancer constituted about 85% of the 29 patients. Of prior chemotherapy regimens, patients had received between 0 and 3. Analysis of the blood was performed 3 weeks (second dose) and 6 weeks after treatment start.

PCRs were each spiked with synthetic TCR analog templates. Sequenced by immunoSEQ multiplex PCR; TCRdb stores in-frame clones only, minus some. Found here are more than 90,000 clones, more than 75% of them singletons; the top ten hold 2% to 2.5%. Time point reported: pretreatment peripheral blood. The chain joins TRBV25-1 to TRBJ2-7; D not certain. This receptor was identified in a man in his sixties with urothelial cancer. The source was PBMCs, collected around atezolizumab (anti-PD-L1) treatment. Here the CDR3 reads CASSEDFYEQYF. CDR3 coding DNA: TGTGCCAGCAGTGAAGACTTCTACGAGCAGTACTTC.